These 30 T cell receptor beta chains came from one sample sequenced in a study of T cells in Graves' hyperthyroidism and ophthalmopathy. TCR beta CDR3 region amplification was performed from RNA transcripts. A set of HTBI primers served as the primers for a first-round RT-PCR of the TCR CDR3. TCRdb redid the calling of the multiplex PCR reads with MiXCR, one entry per CDR3 protein. The sample lists hundreds of thousands of distinct CDR3 sequences; under 25% were seen once. The sample consisted of blood. These receptors came from a woman aged 70-85 years with Graves' ophthalmopathy.

The V gene is TRBV7-9, the J gene TRBJ1-2; no reliable D call. V gave up 1 base and J gave up 4 bases, with 10 bases separating them. The CDR3 has 14 amino acids. Germline CDR1 SEHNR, CDR2 FQNEAQ (reference sequence). CDR3 region: CASSLESRIYGYTF. CDR3 nucleotides: TGTGCCAGCAGCTTAGAATCGAGGATCTATGGCTACACCTTC.

This clonotype was counted at least ten times. V gene TRBV11-2 combines with J gene TRBJ2-2, with 8 positions matching TRBD1. Unmatched junction bases numbered 4, after V lost 7 bases and J lost 0 bases. Germline CDR1 and CDR2: SGHAT and FQNNGV. This CDR3 is built from 15 residues. The CDR3: CASTLTGANTGELFF. Written as DNA, the CDR3 is TGTGCCAGCACTCTGACAGGGGCGAACACCGGGGAGCTGTTTTTT.

CDR3 bases: TGCGCCAGCAAAAAAATGGGTCAGGGGGCCTACGAGCAGTACTTC. It codes for CASKKMGQGAYEQYF. The V gene is TRBV5-1, the J gene TRBJ2-7, with 7 bases aligning to TRBD1. V shed 6 bases, J shed 2 bases, and the junction held 11 bases outside the gene matches. This CDR3 has 15 amino acids. The germline CDR1 and CDR2 sequences are SGHRS and YFSETQ.

V gene TRBV9 combines with J gene TRBJ2-2; D is unresolved. The CDR3 consists of 13 residues. Per the germline V gene, CDR1 is SGDLS and CDR2 is YYNGEE. The V and J ends lost 5 bases and 5 bases respectively, with 10 bases between them. The CDR3 region is CASSDGGTGELFF. For the CDR3, the DNA is TGTGCCAGCAGTGACGGTGGGACCGGGGAGCTGTTTTTT. Looking up the rest from reference TRBV9 and TRBJ2-2 gives the full variable domain: DSGVTQTPKHLITATGQRVTLRCSPRSGDLSVYWYQQSLDQGLQFLIQYYNGEERAKGNILERFSAQQFPDLHSELNLSSLELGDSALYFCASSDGGTGELFFGEGSRLTVL.

Worth noting for this clonotype: At one of its ends the junction is not consistent with the germline gene, which may arise from a read error. This chain connects TRBV5-1 to TRBJ2-2; tentative D call: TRBD2 (5 bases). The CDR3 runs to 14 residues. CDR1 is SGHRS, CDR2 YFSETQ, per germline. Here the CDR3 reads CASSLGELTGELFF. The CDR3 bases are TGCGCCAGCAGCTTGGGGGAGCTCACCGGGGAGCTGTTCTTT. The entire variable domain, with the rest obtained from reference TRBV5-1 and TRBJ2-2, is as follows: KAGVTQTPRYLIKTRGQQVTLSCSPISGHRSVSWYQQTPGQGLQFLFEYFSETQRNKGNFPGRFSGRQFSNSRSEMNVSTLELGDSALYLCASSLGELTGELFFGEGSRLTVL.

This clonotype was counted at least ten times. This sequence joins TRBV12-3 or TRBV12-4 and TRBJ1-2, with 8 bases lining up with TRBD1. V gave up 6 bases and J gave up 8 bases; unmatched junction bases: 5. The CDR3 has 12 residues. CDR3 protein: CASSGQGKGYTF. CDR3 coding DNA: TGTGCCAGCAGCGGACAGGGCAAAGGCTACACCTTC.

The rearrangement uses TRBV3-1 and TRBJ1-4; D unclear. V was trimmed by 2 bases and J by 12 bases, leaving 19 bases between them. Per the germline V gene, CDR1 is LGHDT and CDR2 is YNNKEL (reference sequence). The CDR3 length is 15 residues. Here the CDR3 reads CASSQIWAFKTELFF. The CDR3 coding sequence is TGTGCCAGCAGCCAAATCTGGGCCTTTAAAACGGAACTGTTTTTT.

This clonotype was detected ten times or more. The chain has TRBV5-1 and TRBJ1-1; D may be TRBD1 (6 bases). V shed 1 base and J shed 3 bases, with 10 bases lying between them. This CDR3 comprises 14 residues. Germline V gene sequence: CDR1 SGHRS, CDR2 YFSETQ. The CDR3 region has the DNA TGCGCCAGCAGCTTGCGGGGGCTGGACACTGAAGCTTTCTTT. It translates to CASSLRGLDTEAFF.

The chain uses TRBV28 and TRBJ1-3; TRBD1 matches 9 bases. Germline CDR1 and CDR2: MDHEN and SYDVKM. The CDR3 contains 16 residues. After removal of 5 bases from V and 5 bases from J, the junction contained 10 bases not matched to a gene. The CDR3 is CASSIPSGTGRNTIYF. The CDR3, as DNA: TGTGCCAGCAGTATCCCCTCCGGGACAGGGAGAAACACCATATATTTT.

This clonotype was counted between two and nine times. An end of the junction differs from the germline gene, which may be a read error. CDR3 protein: CASSFQDQETQYF. In nucleotides, the CDR3 is TGCGCCAGCAGCTTTCAGGACCAGGAGACCCAGTACTTC. The chain links TRBV5-1 to TRBJ2-5; D not certain. The germline V gene has CDR1 SGHRS and CDR2 YFSETQ. CDR3 length: 13 amino acids. The full variable domain, with the rest looked up from reference TRBV5-1 and TRBJ2-5, is KAGVTQTPRYLIKTRGQQVTLSCSPISGHRSVSWYQQTPGQGLQFLFEYFSETQRNKGNFPGRFSGRQFSNSRSEMNVSTLELGDSALYLCASSFQDQETQYFGPGTRLLVL.

This clonotype was observed a few times. The rearrangement links TRBV6-5 to TRBJ2-2; D is perhaps TRBD1 (5 bases). Germline V gene sequence: CDR1 MNHEY, CDR2 SVGAGI. This CDR3 is 14 amino acids long. Deletions cut 7 bases from V and 0 bases from J, with 9 bases between. The CDR3 sequence is CASMGRSNTGELFF. DNA of the CDR3: TGTGCCAGCATGGGGCGGTCGAACACCGGGGAGCTGTTTTTT.

In its sample, this clonotype was seen many times. This chain joins TRBV7-2 and TRBJ1-4; 10 bases match TRBD1. The CDR3 length is 14 residues. V gave up 5 bases and J gave up 7 bases; unmatched junction bases: 4. CDR1 and CDR2 from the germline V gene are SGHTA and FQGNSA. The CDR3 coding sequence is TGTGCCAGCAGCCCGGGACAGGGGACTGAAAAACTGTTTTTT. Protein: CASSPGQGTEKLFF. Complete variable domain (other parts from reference TRBV7-2 and TRBJ1-4): GAGVSQSPSNKVTEKGKDVELRCDPISGHTALYWYRQSLGQGLEFLIYFQGNSAPDKSGLPSDRFSAERTGGSVSTLTIQRTQQEDSAVYLCASSPGQGTEKLFFGSGTQLSVL.

This clonotype came up many times. This chain joins TRBV2 and TRBJ2-5; no definite D call. V was trimmed by 0 bases and J by 1 base, leaving 6 bases between them. Germline CDR1 is SNHLY and CDR2 is FYNNEI. There are 14 residues in the CDR3. The CDR3 sequence: CASSEANSQETQYF. DNA of the CDR3: TGTGCCAGCAGTGAAGCGAACAGCCAAGAGACCCAGTACTTC. The variable domain in full, completed from reference TRBV2 and TRBJ2-5, reads EPEVTQTPSHQVTQMGQEVILRCVPISNHLYFYWYRQILGQKVEFLVSFYNNEISEKSEIFDDQFSVERPDGSNFTLKIRSTKLEDSAMYFCASSEANSQETQYFGPGTRLLVL.

The chain employs TRBV24-1 and TRBJ2-1, with a weak D call TRBD1 (5 bases). This CDR3 region has 13 residues. Trimming removed 6 bases at V and 3 bases at J, with 8 bases between. From germline, CDR1 is KGHDR and CDR2 SFDVKD. As DNA, the CDR3 is TGTGCCACCAGTACCAGGGACTACAATGAGCAGTTCTTC. Translated, it gives CATSTRDYNEQFF.

The chain employs TRBV20-1 and TRBJ1-2; 7 bases map to TRBD1. The length of the CDR3 is 15 residues. Germline values: CDR1 DFQATT, CDR2 SNEGSKA (reference sequence). Trimming at V came to 2 bases and at J to 4 bases, leaving 10 bases not matched to a gene. The CDR3 is CSARPLTGATYGYTF. For the CDR3, the DNA is TGCAGTGCTAGACCCCTTACAGGGGCCACCTATGGCTACACCTTC.

V gene TRBV4-1 combines with J gene TRBJ2-7, with no clear D. Deletions cut 2 bases from V and 6 bases from J, with 11 bases between. The CDR3 runs 13 residues. Germline V gene sequence: CDR1 MGHRA, CDR2 YSYEKL. CDR3 nucleotide sequence: TGCGCCAGCAGCCAATTCCCGGGTCTCGAGCAGTACTTC. Translation: CASSQFPGLEQYF.

This clonotype appeared a few times. The chain employs TRBV28 and TRBJ1-1; D is unresolved. The ends were cut back, 4 bases at V and 4 bases at J, with 10 bases in the middle. This CDR3 region has 13 residues. Germline CDR1 MDHEN, CDR2 SYDVKM. The DNA of the CDR3 is TGTGCCAGCAGTTCCCTCGAGTTCACTGAAGCTTTCTTT. Its protein product is CASSSLEFTEAFF.

This clonotype was seen many times. The J gene is TRBJ2-5, the V gene TRBV11-1; D possibly corresponds to TRBD1 (5 bases). The CDR3 consists of 13 residues. With 1 base removed from V and 7 bases from J, the gap between germline ends came to 10 bases. Germline V gene data show CDR1 as SGHAT and CDR2 as FQDESV (reference sequence). The CDR3 loop is CASSLDARGTQYF. CDR3 nucleotide sequence: TGTGCCAGCAGCTTAGATGCAAGGGGGACCCAGTACTTC.

This chain uses TRBV12-3 or TRBV12-4 with TRBJ2-7; maybe TRBD2 (6 bases). The CDR3 is 15 residues long. Trimming shortened V by 3 bases and J by 2 bases, and 14 bases separated the two germline ends. Here the CDR3 DNA reads TGTGCCAGCAGTTTTGGAGGGGAAATAGCCTACGAGCAGTACTTC. Protein product: CASSFGGEIAYEQYF.

This clonotype was detected only a few times. The gene calls are TRBV28 and TRBJ1-3; the D is unclear. CDR1 and CDR2 from the germline V gene are MDHEN and SYDVKM. This CDR3 spans 16 amino acids. Deletions cut 2 bases from V and 2 bases from J, with 13 bases between. The CDR3 region is CASSLVGPSTGNTIYF. The CDR3, as DNA: TGTGCCAGCAGTTTAGTGGGCCCCTCGACTGGAAACACCATATATTTT.

The chain couples TRBV6-1 to TRBJ2-2, with D tentatively TRBD1 (6 bases). Germline V gene data show CDR1 as MNHNS and CDR2 as SASEGT. The CDR3 sequence is 14 residues long. Trimming took 3 bases from V and 7 from J, leaving 12 bases between them. The CDR3 nucleotides are TGTGCCAGCAGTGAGTGGCAGGGGAACGGGGAGCTGTTTTTT. It yields the protein CASSEWQGNGELFF.

In its sample, this clonotype was seen many times. This CDR3 reads CASSPGTGGSLGEAKNIQYF. The CDR3 nucleotides read TGTGCCAGCAGTCCGGGGACAGGGGGGAGTCTAGGCGAGGCCAAAAACATTCAGTACTTC. This chain joins TRBV12-3 or TRBV12-4 and TRBJ2-4; 11 nucleotides match TRBD1. V lost 5 bases and J lost 1; bases outside the gene matches: 16. CDR3 length equals 20 residues.

The chain links TRBV20-1 to TRBJ2-3, with 9 bases aligning to TRBD2. CDR3 length: 16 residues. Losses at the gene ends were 5 bases for V and 2 bases for J; bases not matched to a gene: 11. The germline CDR1 and CDR2 sequences are DFQATT and SNEGSKA (reference sequence). The chain's CDR3 is CSAARLTSGPTDTQYF. The CDR3 DNA reads as TGCAGTGCTGCCCGATTGACTAGCGGACCCACAGATACGCAGTATTTT.

Comments on this clonotype: A much more abundant neighbour one base away suggests this may be a read error. DNA for the CDR3: TGTGTCAGCAGCTTGGGACCTCTCCCCTCCTACGAGCAGTACTTC. It yields the protein CVSSLGPLPSYEQYF. This chain connects TRBV7-2 to TRBJ2-7, with D perhaps matching TRBD1 or TRBD2 (5 bases each). Per the germline V gene, CDR1 is SGHTA and CDR2 is FQGNSA. The CDR3 runs to 15 residues. Filled out from reference TRBV7-2 and TRBJ2-7, the complete variable domain reads GAGVSQSPSNKVTEKGKDVELRCDPISGHTALYWYRQSLGQGLEFLIYFQGNSAPDKSGLPSDRFSAERTGGSVSTLTIQRTQQEDSAVYLCVSSLGPLPSYEQYFGPGTRLTVT.

In this sample, this clonotype turned up many times. The chain recombines TRBV12-3 or TRBV12-4 with TRBJ1-5; D is perhaps TRBD1 (5 bases). Trimming removed 6 bases from V and 4 bases from J, with 13 bases in between. CDR3 length: 14 residues. In DNA, the CDR3 is TGTGCCAGCAGCACGGGACCAAGAAATCAGCCCCAGCATTTT. It specifies CASSTGPRNQPQHF.

A few counts support this clonotype. This chain connects TRBV27 to TRBJ2-3; D ambiguous. Trimming removed 3 bases from V and 4 bases from J, with 8 bases in between. The CDR3 totals 13 residues. Per the germline V gene, CDR1 is MNHEY and CDR2 is SMNVEV (reference sequence). CDR3 bases: TGTGCCAGCAGTTTTTCTGGCGCAGATACGCAGTATTTT. Encoded protein: CASSFSGADTQYF.

This clonotype was counted at least ten times. J is TRBJ2-3 and V is TRBV11-2, with unresolved D. Trimming cost V 3 bases and J 2 bases, with 18 bases left between them. The CDR3 runs 17 residues. Germline V gene data show CDR1 as SGHAT and CDR2 as FQNNGV. CDR3 protein: CASSLWAGRTNTDTQYF. CDR3 DNA sequence: TGTGCCAGCAGCTTGTGGGCCGGCAGGACGAACACAGATACGCAGTATTTT. The full variable domain, completed using reference TRBV11-2 and TRBJ2-3, is EAGVAQSPRYKIIEKRQSVAFWCNPISGHATLYWYQQILGQGPKLLIQFQNNGVVDDSQLPKDRFSAERLKGVDSTLKIQPAKLEDSAVYLCASSLWAGRTNTDTQYFGPGTRLTVL.

This clonotype appeared many times. J is TRBJ2-7 and V is TRBV7-2; D is unresolved. CDR3 size: 14 residues. The germline V gene encodes CDR1 SGHTA and CDR2 FQGNSA. V was pared by 5 bases and J by 1 base, with 12 bases between. The CDR3 reads CASSMSGVSYEQYF. CDR3 coding DNA: TGTGCCAGCAGCATGAGTGGCGTATCCTACGAGCAGTACTTC.

There are many counts of this clonotype. This chain joins TRBV20-1 and TRBJ2-7; the D gene could be TRBD1 or TRBD2 (5 bases each). The CDR3 is 15 residues long. V lost 1 base to trimming and J lost 0 bases, with 13 bases between them. Per germline, CDR1 DFQATT and CDR2 SNEGSKA (reference sequence). As DNA, the CDR3 is TGCAGTGCTAGAGCCGGGACGGCGGGCTCCTACGAGCAGTACTTC. Translation gives CSARAGTAGSYEQYF.

The chain uses TRBV20-1 and TRBJ1-5, with D possibly TRBD1 on 5 matching bases. Trimming cost V 6 bases and J 5 bases, with 11 bases left between them. Germline loops: CDR1 DFQATT, CDR2 SNEGSKA (reference sequence). CDR3 length equals 12 residues. This CDR3 is CSARTQHQPQHF. The CDR3 DNA sequence: TGCAGTGCCAGGACACAGCATCAGCCCCAGCATTTT.